The 27 T cell receptor beta chains presented below share a single source sample, sequenced in a study of identical twins. TCRdb analysed the 5' RACE reads with MiXCR anew, one entry per CDR3 protein. The top ten hold approximately 0.49% of the sample, which has about 530,000 distinct CDR3 sequences, 20% to 25% seen once. The same data also contributed to another study, on yellow fever vaccine responses in identical twins.

The sequenced sample consisted of CD4+ T cells sorted from blood. These receptors were obtained from a woman younger than 30 in good health.

V gene TRBV7-2 combines with J gene TRBJ1-1, with D unresolved. The CDR3 loop spans 14 amino acids. The germline V and J ends were trimmed by 0 bases and 0 bases, with 5 bases remaining between them. Looked up from germline, CDR1 is SGHTA and CDR2 is FQGNSA. CDR3 sequence reads: CASSLAQVNTEAFF. For the CDR3, the DNA is TGTGCCAGCAGCTTAGCGCAAGTGAACACTGAAGCTTTCTTT.

The sample holds a few counts of this clonotype. The chain combines TRBV20-1 with TRBJ2-3, with 7 bases matching TRBD2. The CDR3 length is 15 residues. Germline trimming cut 4 bases from V and 1 base from J; bases unmatched to any gene: 8. The germline gives CDR1 DFQATT, CDR2 SNEGSKA (reference sequence). The CDR3 region is CSAIWRRGGTDTQYF. The CDR3 nucleotides read TGCAGTGCTATTTGGCGACGGGGGGGCACAGATACGCAGTATTTT.

The V gene is TRBV7-2, the J gene TRBJ2-1, with D tentatively TRBD1 or TRBD2 (5 bases each). Germline V gene data show CDR1 as SGHTA and CDR2 as FQGNSA. CDR3 length: 15 residues. V shed 1 base and J shed 4 bases, with 11 bases lying between them. In DNA form, the CDR3 reads TGTGCCAGCAGCTTAGAGGGACCAATATACAATGAGCAGTTCTTC. Translated, it gives CASSLEGPIYNEQFF.

The V gene is TRBV6-1, the J gene TRBJ2-7, with D perhaps matching TRBD1 (8 bases). The CDR3 loop spans 15 amino acids. Trimming cost V 2 bases and J 4 bases, with 15 bases left between them. Per the germline V gene, CDR1 is MNHNS and CDR2 is SASEGT. This CDR3 is CASSEPGQGGYEQYF. The CDR3, as DNA: TGTGCCAGCAGTGAACCAGGACAGGGAGGGTACGAGCAGTACTTC.

This chain links TRBV28 with TRBJ2-3, with no clear D. Germline assignment: CDR1 MDHEN and CDR2 SYDVKM. The CDR3 covers 15 residues. Trimming took 7 bases from V and 2 from J, leaving 16 bases between them. CDR3 DNA: TGTGCCAGCATCGACCCAAGGACCTACACAGATACGCAGTATTTT. Its protein is CASIDPRTYTDTQYF.

This clonotype was counted a few times. The rearrangement links TRBV11-2 to TRBJ2-7; D might be TRBD2 (6 bases). Germline lookup yields CDR1 SGHAT and CDR2 FQNNGV. The CDR3 contains 13 residues. The V end lost 5 bases, the J end lost 7 bases, and 15 bases lay between the germline ends. The CDR3 region is CASSQGTAGEQYF. CDR3 in DNA: TGTGCCAGCAGCCAAGGGACTGCGGGGGAGCAGTACTTC.

This clonotype was observed a few times. The rearrangement uses TRBV20-1 and TRBJ2-5, with 16 bases aligning to TRBD2. From germline, CDR1 is DFQATT and CDR2 SNEGSKA (reference sequence). The CDR3 is 16 amino acids. The trim removed 8 bases at V and 5 bases at J, leaving 11 bases unmatched. CDR3 sequence: CSTTGTSGGAGETQYF. DNA for the CDR3: TGCAGTACCACCGGGACTAGCGGGGGGGCCGGGGAGACCCAGTACTTC.

The chain couples TRBV29-1 to TRBJ2-3; no clear D gene. This CDR3 is 13 amino acids long. Trimming removed 8 bases from V and 5 bases from J, with 17 bases in between. Germline values: CDR1 SQVTM, CDR2 ANQGSEA. The DNA for the CDR3 is TGCAGCACCCACCCGAGGCTGGTAGATACGCAGTATTTT. This sequence encodes CSTHPRLVDTQYF.

This clonotype was seen more than once but under ten times. The gene calls are TRBV20-1 and TRBJ2-5; tentatively, D is TRBD1 (5 bases). Trimming shortened V by 6 bases and J by 2 bases, and 10 bases separated the two germline ends. The CDR3 is 12 residues long. In germline, CDR1 is DFQATT, CDR2 SNEGSKA (reference sequence). The CDR3 loop reads CSADPGQETQYF. In nucleotides, the CDR3 is TGCAGTGCGGATCCAGGGCAAGAGACCCAGTACTTC.

The chain carries TRBV5-1 and TRBJ2-7, with 7 bases aligning to TRBD2. The V gene end was trimmed by 0 bases and the J gene end by 6 bases; junction bases not matched to a gene: 18. The CDR3 sequence is 18 residues long. The germline V gene encodes CDR1 SGHRS and CDR2 YFSETQ. CDR3 sequence (DNA): TGCGCCAGCAGCTTGGTTTGGGGGAGGGCCAGCGGCCTTGGCGAGCAGTACTTC. This gives the protein CASSLVWGRASGLGEQYF.

The V call is TRBV6-2 or TRBV6-3, the J call TRBJ2-6; TRBD1 matches at 9 bases. The CDR3 is 16 residues long. The germline V gene has CDR1 MNHEY and CDR2 SVGEGT. V lost 8 bases and J lost 2; bases outside the gene matches: 7. CDR3 region: CASAGQGSTGANVLTF. In DNA, the CDR3 is TGTGCCAGCGCGGGACAGGGTAGTACTGGGGCCAACGTCCTGACTTTC.

This clonotype appeared a few times. In DNA, the CDR3 is TGTGCCAGCAGCCAAAATTCGGGACAGGGAAAGACCCAGTACTTC. Translated, it gives CASSQNSGQGKTQYF. The chain couples TRBV3-1 to TRBJ2-5, with TRBD1 identical over 9 bases. The CDR3 consists of 15 residues. V shed 2 bases and J 6 bases; nucleotides not matched to a gene: 7. The V gene's germline CDR1 is LGHDT and CDR2 YNNKEL (reference sequence).

There are a few counts of this clonotype. V usage is TRBV6-2 or TRBV6-3 and J usage is TRBJ1-2, with 10 bases lining up with TRBD1. This CDR3 has 15 amino acids. Germline V CDR1 and CDR2: MNHEY, SVGEGT. Trimming removed 8 bases from V and 2 bases from J; junction bases left unmatched: 8. The CDR3 loop is CASGFPGQGNYGYTF. CDR3 nucleotides: TGTGCCAGCGGCTTCCCGGGACAGGGGAACTATGGCTACACCTTC.

In this sample, this clonotype turned up a few times. The J gene is TRBJ2-1, the V gene TRBV28, with D perhaps TRBD2 (6 bases). Germline loops: CDR1 MDHEN, CDR2 SYDVKM. Trimming removed 4 bases at V and 0 bases at J, with 13 bases between. The CDR3 runs 16 residues. CDR3 sequence (DNA): TGTGCCAGCAGTTCTGTAGCGGTTAACTCCTACAATGAGCAGTTCTTC. Residues: CASSSVAVNSYNEQFF.

The chain has TRBV28 and TRBJ2-1; TRBD2 aligns across 7 bases. CDR1 is MDHEN, CDR2 SYDVKM, per germline. After removal of 4 bases from V and 3 bases from J, the junction contained 12 bases not matched to a gene. The length of the CDR3 is 17 residues. The CDR3 is CASSSPSGTTHYNEQFF. As DNA, the CDR3 is TGTGCCAGCAGTTCACCGTCCGGGACTACGCACTACAATGAGCAGTTCTTC.

A few counts support this clonotype. The gene calls are TRBV15 and TRBJ1-2; D is undetermined. The CDR3 loop spans 14 amino acids. Germline values: CDR1 LNHNV, CDR2 YYDKDF (reference sequence). The ends were cut back, 0 bases at V and 8 bases at J, with 13 bases in the middle. The CDR3 loop reads CATSRDGVGGGYTF. The CDR3 nucleotides are TGTGCCACCAGCAGAGATGGGGTGGGAGGCGGCTACACCTTC.

The CDR3 DNA reads TGTGCCATCAGGGGCGGGACCGACACCGGGGAGCTGTTTTTT. Translated: CAIRGGTDTGELFF. The chain uses TRBV10-3 and TRBJ2-2, with a tentative D call TRBD2 (6 bases). The CDR3 has 14 amino acids. The germline gives CDR1 ENHRY, CDR2 SYGVKD. Deletions cut 6 bases from V and 3 bases from J, with 11 bases between.

A few counts support this clonotype. This chain connects TRBV6-5 to TRBJ1-2; TRBD1 matches at 8 bases. Germline CDR1 reads MNHEY; CDR2 reads SVGAGI. The CDR3 sequence is 14 residues long. The J segment lost 6 bases and the V segment lost 2 bases, leaving 5 bases of the junction unmatched. Written as DNA, the CDR3 is TGTGCCAGCAGTTACCTGACAGGGGCGAATGGCTACACCTTC. This codes for CASSYLTGANGYTF.

This clonotype was found a few times. This chain connects TRBV5-1 to TRBJ2-1; no definite D call. Per germline, CDR1 SGHRS and CDR2 YFSETQ. V was trimmed by 0 bases and J by 4 bases, leaving 17 bases between them. The CDR3 covers 17 residues. DNA of the CDR3: TGCGCCAGCAGCTTGGTTTTAGGTGCCGGAGTATACAATGAGCAGTTCTTC. Translated, it gives CASSLVLGAGVYNEQFF.

At least ten counts were recorded for this clonotype. V usage is TRBV4-2 and J usage is TRBJ1-2; maybe TRBD1 (5 bases). V was pared by 4 bases and J by 2 bases, with 14 bases between. The CDR3 covers 15 residues. Per the germline V gene, CDR1 is LGHNA and CDR2 is YNFKEQ. DNA for the CDR3: TGTGCCAGCAGCCGGCCGGACATTCTCAACTATGGCTACACCTTC. Translated, it gives CASSRPDILNYGYTF.

This clonotype has more than one count but fewer than ten. This chain connects TRBV7-9 to TRBJ2-7; D not certain. V lost 3 bases and J 2 bases, leaving 11 bases between the germline ends. CDR1 and CDR2 from the germline V gene are SEHNR and FQNEAQ (reference sequence). The CDR3 contains 14 residues. The CDR3 protein is CASSFPPLTYEQYF. Written as DNA, the CDR3 is TGTGCCAGCAGCTTCCCACCCCTGACCTACGAGCAGTACTTC.

This chain uses TRBV5-1 with TRBJ2-1; 8 nucleotides align to TRBD2. In germline, CDR1 is SGHRS, CDR2 YFSETQ. The V and J ends lost 7 bases and 8 bases, in that order; junction bases with no gene match: 11. The CDR3 totals 14 residues. The CDR3, as DNA: TGCGCCAGCCGTACTTCCGGGGGGGCCGATGAGCAGTTCTTC. Translation gives CASRTSGGADEQFF. Supplemented by reference TRBV5-1 and TRBJ2-1, the full variable domain reads KAGVTQTPRYLIKTRGQQVTLSCSPISGHRSVSWYQQTPGQGLQFLFEYFSETQRNKGNFPGRFSGRQFSNSRSEMNVSTLELGDSALYLCASRTSGGADEQFFGPGTRLTVL.

For this clonotype: Possible read error: a much larger clone is one base away. The genes are TRBV12-3 or TRBV12-4 and TRBJ2-4; D might be TRBD2 (6 bases). The CDR3 is 13 residues long. V lost 4 bases and J lost 8, with 12 bases in between. The CDR3 is CASSSDWGDIQYF. CDR3 nucleotide sequence: TGTGCCAGCAGTTCCGACTGGGGGGACATTCAGTACTTC.

The chain joins TRBV6-5 to TRBJ1-1, with D uncertain. The V and J ends lost 0 bases and 0 bases respectively, with 11 bases between them. The length of the CDR3 is 16 residues. The germline gives CDR1 MNHEY, CDR2 SVGAGI. CDR3: CASSYSPPPMNTEAFF. The CDR3 DNA is TGTGCCAGCAGTTACTCACCTCCACCTATGAACACTGAAGCTTTCTTT.

The chain has TRBV27 and TRBJ2-2; TRBD1 aligns across 7 bases. The CDR3 runs to 21 residues. Germline trimming cut 3 bases from V and 4 bases from J; bases unmatched to any gene: 23. The V gene's germline CDR1 is MNHEY and CDR2 SMNVEV (reference sequence). CDR3 sequence: CASSFLSLVRGQARSTGELFF. CDR3 in DNA: TGTGCCAGCAGTTTTCTTTCTTTAGTCCGAGGACAGGCGCGTTCCACCGGGGAGCTGTTTTTT.

J is TRBJ1-2 and V is TRBV12-3 or TRBV12-4; 8 nucleotides align to TRBD1. The CDR3 loop spans 14 amino acids. V shed 6 bases, J shed 4 bases, and the junction held 7 bases outside the gene matches. This CDR3 reads CASRRSGGIYGYTF. The DNA for the CDR3 is TGTGCCAGCAGACGATCAGGGGGCATCTATGGCTACACCTTC.

In regard to this clonotype: One end of the junction does not line up with germline, which may come from a read error. The chain carries TRBV15 and TRBJ2-7; 11 bases align to TRBD2. The CDR3 consists of 14 residues. The germline V gene encodes CDR1 LNHNV and CDR2 YYDKDF (reference sequence). The CDR3 DNA follows: TGTGCCACCAGCAGAGAACGGACTAGCGGGTTCCTCTTCTTC. Its translation: CATSRERTSGFLFF.